This entry features one T cell receptor (beta chain) sequence. Its antigen is currently unknown. Looked up from germline, CDR1 is MNHNS and CDR2 is SASEGT. The CDR3 consists of 15 residues. J lost 0 bases, V lost 6 bases, and 4 bases had no gene match. These data belong to a study of metastatic and nonmetastatic thyroid tumors. Study outcomes and limitations: Significantly higher TCR beta diversity was reportedly seen in malignant thyroid tumors than benign nodules, in blood and tumor.

Thyroid surgery had not been preceded by any treatment in any patient. TCRdb re-called clones via MiXCR from the PCR reads. The data hold roughly 23,000 clones, with 20% to 25% observed a single time. The chain recombines TRBV6-1 with TRBJ2-1; 8 bases agree with TRBD1. The TCR originated in a male donor with papillary thyroid cancer or a benign thyroid nodule (not recorded which). Some clones in this sample may be carry-over from other donors' samples. Sequencing input: blood. The CDR3 bases are TGTGCCAGCAGCCGGACAGGGCCCTCCTACAATGAGCAGTTCTTC. It specifies CASSRTGPSYNEQFF.